The T cell receptor beta chain described here comes from a study of T cells after yellow fever vaccination. Study-level background: Each low-cell-number fraction was prepared by means of SMART-Seq v4 Ultra Low Input.

V was clipped by 0 bases and J by 4 bases; unmatched bases: 8. This CDR3 is 16 amino acids long. Germline V gene sequence: CDR1 SGHRS, CDR2 YFSETQ. TCR cDNA, made by 5'RACE template switching, carried an added universal primer site and UMIs. Each CDR3 protein is one row after TCRdb ran MiXCR on the 5' RACE reads. The sample comprises hundreds of thousands of distinct CDR3 sequences, 10% to 15% of which are singletons, and just under 15% rests with the top ten. This clonotype occurred a few times. This receptor was obtained from a man aged 25-45 years who received the YFV17D yellow fever vaccine. The sequences come from PBMCs, collected on the day of the yellow fever booster vaccination. The chain carries TRBV5-1 and TRBJ2-3, with 7 bases matching TRBD2. The CDR3 here is CASSLEVGGSADTQYF. CDR3 nucleotides: TGCGCCAGCAGCTTGGAAGTAGGCGGGAGTGCAGATACGCAGTATTTT.